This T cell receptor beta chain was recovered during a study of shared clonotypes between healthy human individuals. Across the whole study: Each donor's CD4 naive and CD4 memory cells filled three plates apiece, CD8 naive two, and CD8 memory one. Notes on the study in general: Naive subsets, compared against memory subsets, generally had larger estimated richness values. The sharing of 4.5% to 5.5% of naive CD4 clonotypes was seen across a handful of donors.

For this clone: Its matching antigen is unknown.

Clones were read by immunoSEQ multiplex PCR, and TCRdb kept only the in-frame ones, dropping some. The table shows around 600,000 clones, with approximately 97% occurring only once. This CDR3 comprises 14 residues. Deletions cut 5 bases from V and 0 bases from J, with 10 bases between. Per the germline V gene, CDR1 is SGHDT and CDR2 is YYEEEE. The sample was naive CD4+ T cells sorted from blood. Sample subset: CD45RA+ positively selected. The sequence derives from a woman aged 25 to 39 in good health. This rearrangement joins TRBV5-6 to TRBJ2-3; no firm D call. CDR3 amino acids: CASRRRSSTDTQYF. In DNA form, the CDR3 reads TGTGCCAGCAGAAGGAGATCTAGCACAGATACGCAGTATTTT.